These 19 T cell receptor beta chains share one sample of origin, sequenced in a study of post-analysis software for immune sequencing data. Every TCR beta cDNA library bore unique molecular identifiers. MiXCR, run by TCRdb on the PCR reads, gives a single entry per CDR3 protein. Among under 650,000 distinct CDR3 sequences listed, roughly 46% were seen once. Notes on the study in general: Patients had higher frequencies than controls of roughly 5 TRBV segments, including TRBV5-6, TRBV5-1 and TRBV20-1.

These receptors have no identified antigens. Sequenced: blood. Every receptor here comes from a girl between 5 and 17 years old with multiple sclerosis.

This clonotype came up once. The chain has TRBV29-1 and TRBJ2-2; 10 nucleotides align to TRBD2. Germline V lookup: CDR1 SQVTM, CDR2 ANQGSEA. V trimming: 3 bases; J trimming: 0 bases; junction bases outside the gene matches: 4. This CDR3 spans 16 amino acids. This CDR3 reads CSVEVAGGPNTGELFF. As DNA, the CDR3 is TGCAGCGTTGAGGTAGCGGGGGGACCGAACACCGGGGAGCTGTTTTTT.

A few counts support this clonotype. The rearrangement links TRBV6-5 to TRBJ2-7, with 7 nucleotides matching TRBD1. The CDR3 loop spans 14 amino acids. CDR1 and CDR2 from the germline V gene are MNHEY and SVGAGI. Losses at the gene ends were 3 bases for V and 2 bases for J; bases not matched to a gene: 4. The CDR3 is CASSYRDSTYEQYF. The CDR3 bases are TGTGCCAGCAGTTATAGGGACAGCACCTACGAGCAGTACTTC.

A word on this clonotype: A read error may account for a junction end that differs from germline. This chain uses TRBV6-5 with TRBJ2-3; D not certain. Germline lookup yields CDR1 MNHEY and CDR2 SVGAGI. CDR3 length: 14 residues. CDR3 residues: CASSESSFTDAQYF. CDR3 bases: TGTGCCAGCAGCGAGAGCTCTTTCACAGATGCGCAGTATTTT.

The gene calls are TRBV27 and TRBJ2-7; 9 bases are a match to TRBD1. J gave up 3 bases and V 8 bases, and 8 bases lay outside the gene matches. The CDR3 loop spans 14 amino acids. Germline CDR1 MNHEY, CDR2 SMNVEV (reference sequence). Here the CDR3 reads CASQRGTGFYEQYF. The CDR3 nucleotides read TGTGCCAGCCAACGCGGGACAGGGTTCTACGAGCAGTACTTC.

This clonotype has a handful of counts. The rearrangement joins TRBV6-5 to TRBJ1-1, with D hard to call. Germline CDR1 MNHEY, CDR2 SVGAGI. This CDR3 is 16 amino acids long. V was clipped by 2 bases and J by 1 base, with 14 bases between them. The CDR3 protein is CASSYGRVSGNTEAFF. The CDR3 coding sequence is TGTGCCAGCAGTTACGGGCGCGTGTCGGGGAACACTGAAGCTTTCTTT.

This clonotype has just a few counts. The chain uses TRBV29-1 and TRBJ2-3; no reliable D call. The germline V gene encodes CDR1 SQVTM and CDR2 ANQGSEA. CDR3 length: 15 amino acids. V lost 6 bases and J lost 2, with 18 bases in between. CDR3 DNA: TGCAGCGTCCCCGTTGAAGTGGGCTTCACAGATACGCAGTATTTT. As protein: CSVPVEVGFTDTQYF.

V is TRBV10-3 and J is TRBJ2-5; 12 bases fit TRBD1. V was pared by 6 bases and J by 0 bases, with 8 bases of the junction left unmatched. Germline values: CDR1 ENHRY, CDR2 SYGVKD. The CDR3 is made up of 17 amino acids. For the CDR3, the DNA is TGTGCCATCAGCCCGGGACAGGGGGCTTTACACCAAGAGACCCAGTACTTC. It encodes CAISPGQGALHQETQYF.

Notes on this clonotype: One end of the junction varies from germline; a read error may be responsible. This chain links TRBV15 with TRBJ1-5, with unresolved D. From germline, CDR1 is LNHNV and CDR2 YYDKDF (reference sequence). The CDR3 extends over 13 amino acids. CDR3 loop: CAASRVLSQPQHF. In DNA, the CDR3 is TGTGCCGCCAGCAGAGTTTTGAGCCAGCCCCAGCATTTT.

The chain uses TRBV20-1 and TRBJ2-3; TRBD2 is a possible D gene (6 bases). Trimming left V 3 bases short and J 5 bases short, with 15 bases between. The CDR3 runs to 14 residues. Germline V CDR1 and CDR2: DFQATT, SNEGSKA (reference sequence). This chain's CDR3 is CSASSGSAIDTQYF. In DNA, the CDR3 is TGCAGTGCTAGCTCCGGGAGCGCGATAGATACGCAGTATTTT.

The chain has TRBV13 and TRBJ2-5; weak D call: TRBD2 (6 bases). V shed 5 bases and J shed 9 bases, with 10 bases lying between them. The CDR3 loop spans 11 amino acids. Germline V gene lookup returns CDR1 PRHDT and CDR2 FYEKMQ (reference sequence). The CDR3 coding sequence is TGTGCCAGCAGCGATCAGCGGGCCCAGTACTTC. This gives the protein CASSDQRAQYF. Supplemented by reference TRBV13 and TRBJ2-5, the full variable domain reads AAGVIQSPRHLIKEKRETATLKCYPIPRHDTVYWYQQGPGQDPQFLISFYEKMQSDKGSIPDRFSAQQFSDYHSELNMSSLELGDSALYFCASSDQRAQYFGPGTRLLVL.

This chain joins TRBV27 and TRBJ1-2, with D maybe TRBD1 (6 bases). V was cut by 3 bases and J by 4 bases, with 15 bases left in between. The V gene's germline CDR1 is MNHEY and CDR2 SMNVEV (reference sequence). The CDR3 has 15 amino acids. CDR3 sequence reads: CASSLGEAGAYGYTF. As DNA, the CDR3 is TGTGCCAGCAGTTTGGGCGAGGCAGGGGCCTATGGCTACACCTTC.

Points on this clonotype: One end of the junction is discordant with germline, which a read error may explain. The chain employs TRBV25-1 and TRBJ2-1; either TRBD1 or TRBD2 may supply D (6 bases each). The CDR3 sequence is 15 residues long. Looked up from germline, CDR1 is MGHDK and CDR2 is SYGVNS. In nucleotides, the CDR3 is TGTGCCAGCTCCCAACAGGGACTCTCCTACATTGAGCAGTTCTTC. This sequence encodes CASSQQGLSYIEQFF.

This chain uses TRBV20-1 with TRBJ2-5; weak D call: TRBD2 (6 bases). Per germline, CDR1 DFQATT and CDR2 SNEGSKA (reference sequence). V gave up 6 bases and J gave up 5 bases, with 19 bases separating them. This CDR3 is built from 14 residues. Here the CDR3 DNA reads TGCAGTGCCTACACGGAGCGGGCCACGGAGACCCAGTACTTC. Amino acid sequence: CSAYTERATETQYF.

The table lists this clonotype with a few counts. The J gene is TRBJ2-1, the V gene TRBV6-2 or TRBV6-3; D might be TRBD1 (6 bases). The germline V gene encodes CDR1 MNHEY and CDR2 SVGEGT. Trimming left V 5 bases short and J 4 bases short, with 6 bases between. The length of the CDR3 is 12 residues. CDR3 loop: CASSTGYNEQFF. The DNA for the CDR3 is TGTGCCAGCAGTACAGGGTACAATGAGCAGTTCTTC.

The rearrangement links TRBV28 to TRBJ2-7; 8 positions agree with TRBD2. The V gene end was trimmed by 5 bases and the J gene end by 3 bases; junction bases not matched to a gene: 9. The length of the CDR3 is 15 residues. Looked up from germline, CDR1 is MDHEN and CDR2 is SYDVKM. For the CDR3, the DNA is TGTGCCAGCAGTCCCCCGGGGGGGGCGGTCTACGAGCAGTACTTC. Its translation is CASSPPGGAVYEQYF.

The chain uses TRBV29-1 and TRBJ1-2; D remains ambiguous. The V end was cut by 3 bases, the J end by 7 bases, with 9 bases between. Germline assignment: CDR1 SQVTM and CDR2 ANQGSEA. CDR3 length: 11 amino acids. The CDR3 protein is CSVDLKGGYTF. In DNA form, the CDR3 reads TGCAGCGTTGATCTGAAGGGTGGCTACACCTTC.

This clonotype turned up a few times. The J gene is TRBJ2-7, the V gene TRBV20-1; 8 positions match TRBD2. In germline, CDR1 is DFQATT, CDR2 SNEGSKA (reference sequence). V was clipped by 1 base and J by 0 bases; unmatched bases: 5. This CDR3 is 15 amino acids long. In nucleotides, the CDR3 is TGCAGTGCTAGAGCGAGCGGGAGTAGCTCCTACGAGCAGTACTTC. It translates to CSARASGSSSYEQYF.

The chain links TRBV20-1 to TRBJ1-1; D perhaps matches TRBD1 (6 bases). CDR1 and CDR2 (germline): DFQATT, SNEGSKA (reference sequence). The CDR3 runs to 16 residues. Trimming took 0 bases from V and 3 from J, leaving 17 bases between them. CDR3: CSARDSGRGSDTEAFF. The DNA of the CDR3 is TGCAGTGCTAGAGATAGCGGCAGGGGCTCGGACACTGAAGCTTTCTTT.

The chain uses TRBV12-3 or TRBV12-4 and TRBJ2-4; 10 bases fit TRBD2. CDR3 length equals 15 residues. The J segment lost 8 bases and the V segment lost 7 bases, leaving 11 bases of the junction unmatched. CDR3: CASTRLAGARDIQYF. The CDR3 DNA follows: TGTGCCAGCACGAGGCTAGCGGGAGCTCGAGACATTCAGTACTTC.